The 9 T cell receptor beta chains below all came from one sample that was sequenced in a study of technical replicates of blood from several donors. Using immunoSEQ multiplex PCR, the repertoire was profiled, and TCRdb retains in-frame clones only, with some absent. The sample shows 75,000 to 100,000 clones, approximately 94% of them seen only once. The sample consisted of T cells isolated from PBMCs. The receptors come from a human donor in good health.

This sequence joins TRBV5-8 and TRBJ2-5, with a weak D call TRBD1 (5 bases). The V and J ends lost 0 bases and 1 base respectively, with 13 bases between them. CDR1 is SGHTS and CDR2 is YDEGEE in the germline V gene. This CDR3 has 16 residues. The CDR3 nucleotides are TGTGCCAGCAGCTTGGAATTGGCAGGGTTCCAAGAGACCCAGTACTTC. Amino acid sequence: CASSLELAGFQETQYF.

The J gene is TRBJ2-7, the V gene TRBV7-2; TRBD2 agrees at 7 bases. Germline assignment: CDR1 SGHTA and CDR2 FQGNSA. After removal of 2 bases from V and 1 base from J, the junction contained 5 bases not matched to a gene. The CDR3 sequence is 15 residues long. As DNA, the CDR3 is TGTGCCAGCAGCTTACGACTAGCCCGTTCCTACGAGCAGTACTTC. Translated: CASSLRLARSYEQYF.

This sequence joins TRBV30 and TRBJ2-3; TRBD2 aligns across 9 bases. Germline trimming cut 4 bases from V and 4 bases from J; bases unmatched to any gene: 3. The CDR3 length is 13 residues. Per germline, CDR1 GTSNPN and CDR2 SVGIG (reference sequence). CDR3 region: CAWTSGNADTQYF. Written as DNA, the CDR3 is TGTGCCTGGACTAGCGGGAATGCAGATACGCAGTATTTT.

The V gene is TRBV4-2, the J gene TRBJ1-4; 10 nucleotides agree with TRBD1. CDR3 length: 16 residues. The trim removed 0 bases at V and 7 bases at J, leaving 5 bases unmatched. Germline assignment: CDR1 LGHNA and CDR2 YNFKEQ. The CDR3 region is CASSQDWTGGSEKLFF. DNA of the CDR3: TGTGCCAGCAGCCAAGATTGGACAGGGGGTAGTGAAAAACTGTTTTTT.

The V and J genes are TRBV19 and TRBJ1-2, with D possibly matching TRBD1 (5 bases). CDR3 length equals 14 residues. V lost 3 bases, J lost 4 bases, and 12 bases lay in between. Germline loops: CDR1 LNHDA, CDR2 SQIVND (reference sequence). DNA of the CDR3: TGTGCCAGTAGTATCAGGGCATCGGGCTATGGCTACACCTTC. Translated, it gives CASSIRASGYGYTF.

The V and J genes are TRBV10-3 and TRBJ2-1; a weak D match, TRBD2 (6 bases). Trimming cost V 1 base and J 5 bases, with 15 bases left between them. Germline CDR1 ENHRY, CDR2 SYGVKD. The CDR3 runs 16 residues. The CDR3 DNA is TGTGCCATCAGTGAGTTTGCTCGGGAGATGAACAATGAGCAGTTCTTC. Encoded protein: CAISEFAREMNNEQFF.

Only a few counts were recorded for this clone. The chain links TRBV10-1 to TRBJ1-2, with 7 bases that match TRBD1. CDR3 size: 14 residues. The trim removed 6 bases at V and 7 bases at J, leaving 11 bases unmatched. Germline V CDR1 and CDR2: WNHNN, SYGVQD (reference sequence). The CDR3 reads CASSRDRSWSGYTF. DNA of the CDR3: TGCGCCAGCAGCCGGGACAGAAGTTGGTCTGGCTACACCTTC.

The J gene is TRBJ2-3, the V gene TRBV23-1, with D perhaps matching TRBD1 (5 bases). TRBV23-1 is an open reading frame, and its role is uncertain. The CDR3 sequence is 14 residues long. The V and J ends lost 9 bases and 3 bases respectively, with 16 bases between them. The DNA for the CDR3 is TGCGCCAGACTAACAGGTTTGGGGACAGATACGCAGTATTTT. It translates to CARLTGLGTDTQYF.

The chain uses TRBV9 and TRBJ1-1, with 10 bases that match TRBD1. CDR1 is SGDLS and CDR2 is YYNGEE in the germline V gene. This CDR3 contains 15 residues. With V trimmed by 4 bases and J by 5 bases, 8 bases remained unmatched. The DNA for the CDR3 is TGTGCCAGCAGCATACAAGACAGGGGGCTGACTGAAGCTTTCTTT. This gives the protein CASSIQDRGLTEAFF.